This paragraph covers one T cell receptor beta chain sequence. Its specificity is unknown. Germline CDR1 reads SGHNT; CDR2 reads YYREEE (reference sequence). This CDR3 region has 15 residues. V lost 0 bases and J 5 bases, leaving 14 bases between the germline ends. Unique molecular identifiers were in the cDNA, with template-switch universal primer binding. Each CDR3 protein gets one entry after TCRdb re-called the 5' RACE reads with MiXCR. This sample has 550,000 to 700,000 distinct CDR3 sequences, with 20% to 25% found just once. These data originate in a study of identical twins. The study's findings and limits: Insertions were fewer in abundant cord blood beta clonotypes, whereas memory repertoires showed none of this pattern.

These same records also appear under a second study, on T cells expressing NK-cell markers. That study adds: An anti-gamma-delta TCR antibody was added in several experiments. It restricted sorting to alpha-beta TCR-expressing T cells.

The chain joins TRBV5-4 to TRBJ2-5, with D possibly TRBD2 on 5 matching bases. The sequenced sample was PBMCs. This TCR was recovered from a young woman in good health. For the CDR3, the DNA is TGTGCCAGCAGCTTGGCCTCACTAGGAGCCGAGACCCAGTACTTC. This gives the protein CASSLASLGAETQYF.